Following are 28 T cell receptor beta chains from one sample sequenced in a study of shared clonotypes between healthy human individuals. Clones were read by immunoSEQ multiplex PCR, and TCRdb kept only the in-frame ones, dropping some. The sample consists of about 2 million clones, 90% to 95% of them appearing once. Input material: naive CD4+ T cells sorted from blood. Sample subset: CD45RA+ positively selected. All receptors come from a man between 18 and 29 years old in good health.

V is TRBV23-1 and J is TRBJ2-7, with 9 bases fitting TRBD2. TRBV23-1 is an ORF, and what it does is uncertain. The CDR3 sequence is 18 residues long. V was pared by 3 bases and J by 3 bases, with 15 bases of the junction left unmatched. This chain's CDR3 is CASSQVQRKGLADYEQYF. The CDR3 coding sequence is TGCGCCAGCAGTCAGGTCCAACGAAAGGGACTAGCCGACTACGAGCAGTACTTC.

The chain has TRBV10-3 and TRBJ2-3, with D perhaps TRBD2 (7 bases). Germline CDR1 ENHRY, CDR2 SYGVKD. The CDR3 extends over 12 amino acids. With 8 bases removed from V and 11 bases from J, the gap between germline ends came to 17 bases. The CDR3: CAIGPTGLGQYF. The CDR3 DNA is TGTGCCATCGGGCCGACAGGACTAGGGCAGTATTTT.

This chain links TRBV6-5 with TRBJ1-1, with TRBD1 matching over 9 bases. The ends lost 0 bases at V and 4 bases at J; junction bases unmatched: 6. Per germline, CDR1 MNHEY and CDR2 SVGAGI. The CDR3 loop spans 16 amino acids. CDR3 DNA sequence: TGTGCCAGCAGTTACTCGATGGGACAGGGCTTCACTGAAGCTTTCTTT. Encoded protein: CASSYSMGQGFTEAFF.

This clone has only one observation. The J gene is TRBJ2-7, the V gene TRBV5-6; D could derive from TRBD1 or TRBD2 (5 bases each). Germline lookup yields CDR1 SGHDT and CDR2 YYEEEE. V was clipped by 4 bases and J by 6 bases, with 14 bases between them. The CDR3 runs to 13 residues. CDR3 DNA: TGTGCCAGCAGCCCGGGACGGGGAAGCGAGCAGTACTTC. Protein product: CASSPGRGSEQYF.

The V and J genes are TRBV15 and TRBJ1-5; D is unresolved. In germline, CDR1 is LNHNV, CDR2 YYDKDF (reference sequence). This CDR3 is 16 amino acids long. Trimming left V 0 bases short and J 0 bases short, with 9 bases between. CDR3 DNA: TGTGCCACCAGCAGAGATAAACGGTATAGCAATCAGCCCCAGCATTTT. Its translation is CATSRDKRYSNQPQHF. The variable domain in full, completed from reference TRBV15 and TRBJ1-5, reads DAMVIQNPRYQVTQFGKPVTLSCSQTLNHNVMYWYQQKSSQAPKLLFHYYDKDFNNEADTPDNFQSRRPNTSFCFLDIRSPGLGDTAMYLCATSRDKRYSNQPQHFGDGTRLSIL.

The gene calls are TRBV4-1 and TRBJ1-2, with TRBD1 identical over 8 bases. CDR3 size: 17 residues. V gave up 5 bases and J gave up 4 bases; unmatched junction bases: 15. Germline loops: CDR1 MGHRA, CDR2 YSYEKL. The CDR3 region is CASSGAQGAGGGYGYTF. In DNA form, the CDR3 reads TGCGCCAGCAGCGGAGCCCAGGGTGCAGGGGGCGGCTATGGCTACACCTTC.

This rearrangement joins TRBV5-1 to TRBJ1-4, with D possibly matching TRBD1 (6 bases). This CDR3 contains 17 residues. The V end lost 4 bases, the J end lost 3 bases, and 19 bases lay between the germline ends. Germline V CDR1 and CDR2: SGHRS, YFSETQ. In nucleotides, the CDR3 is TGCGCCAGCAGCCGGACAGCTCTAGCGATATCTAATGAAAAACTGTTTTTT. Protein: CASSRTALAISNEKLFF.

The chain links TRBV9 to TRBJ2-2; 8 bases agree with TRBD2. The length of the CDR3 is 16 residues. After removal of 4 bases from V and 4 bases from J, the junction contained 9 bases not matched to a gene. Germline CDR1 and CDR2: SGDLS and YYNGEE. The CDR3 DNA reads TGTGCCAGCAGCCTCCTGGGACTAGGGAGCACCGGGGAGCTGTTTTTT. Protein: CASSLLGLGSTGELFF.

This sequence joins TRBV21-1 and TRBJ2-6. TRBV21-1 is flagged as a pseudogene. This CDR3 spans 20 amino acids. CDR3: CASSKASGGRLSTGANVLTF. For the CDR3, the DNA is TGTGCCAGCAGCAAAGCCAGTGGGGGGCGCTTATCTACTGGGGCCAACGTCCTGACTTTC.

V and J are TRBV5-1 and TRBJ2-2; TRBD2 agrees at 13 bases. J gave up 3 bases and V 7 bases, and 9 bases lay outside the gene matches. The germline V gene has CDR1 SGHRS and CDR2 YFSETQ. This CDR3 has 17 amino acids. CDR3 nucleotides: TGCGCCAGCGCCCAGGGGACTAGCGGGGTGTACACCGGGGAGCTGTTTTTT. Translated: CASAQGTSGVYTGELFF. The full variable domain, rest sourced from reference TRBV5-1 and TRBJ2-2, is KAGVTQTPRYLIKTRGQQVTLSCSPISGHRSVSWYQQTPGQGLQFLFEYFSETQRNKGNFPGRFSGRQFSNSRSEMNVSTLELGDSALYLCASAQGTSGVYTGELFFGEGSRLTVL.

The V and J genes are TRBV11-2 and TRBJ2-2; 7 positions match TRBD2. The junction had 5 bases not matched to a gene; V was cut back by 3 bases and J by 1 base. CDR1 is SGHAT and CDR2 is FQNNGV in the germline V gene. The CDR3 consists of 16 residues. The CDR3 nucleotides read TGTGCCAGCAGCTTGGTGGGCGGGGGGAACACCGGGGAGCTGTTTTTT. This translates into CASSLVGGGNTGELFF.

The CDR3 DNA is TGTGCCAGCGCGAGCCCGAGCACAGATACGCAGTATTTT. Translated, it gives CASASPSTDTQYF. V and J are TRBV28 and TRBJ2-3; D not certain. The CDR3 length is 13 residues. V was pared by 8 bases and J by 0 bases, with 9 bases between. Germline CDR1 MDHEN, CDR2 SYDVKM.

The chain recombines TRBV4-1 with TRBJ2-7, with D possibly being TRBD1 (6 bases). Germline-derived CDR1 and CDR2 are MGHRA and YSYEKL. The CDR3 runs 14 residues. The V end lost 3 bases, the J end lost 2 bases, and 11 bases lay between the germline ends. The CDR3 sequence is CASSHPGQPYEQYF. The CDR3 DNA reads TGCGCCAGCAGCCACCCCGGACAGCCCTACGAGCAGTACTTC.

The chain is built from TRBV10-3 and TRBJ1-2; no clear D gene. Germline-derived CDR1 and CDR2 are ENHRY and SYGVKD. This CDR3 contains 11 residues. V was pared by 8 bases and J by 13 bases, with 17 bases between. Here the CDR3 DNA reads TGTGCCATCTCGGGCTCTGAGCTTGTCACCTTC. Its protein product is CAISGSELVTF.

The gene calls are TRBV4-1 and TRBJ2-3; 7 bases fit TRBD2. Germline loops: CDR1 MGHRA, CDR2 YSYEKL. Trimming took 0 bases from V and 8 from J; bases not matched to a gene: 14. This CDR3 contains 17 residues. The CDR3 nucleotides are TGCGCCAGCAGCCAAGACGCCTCGACTAGCCTCCCTAGTACGCAGTATTTT. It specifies CASSQDASTSLPSTQYF.

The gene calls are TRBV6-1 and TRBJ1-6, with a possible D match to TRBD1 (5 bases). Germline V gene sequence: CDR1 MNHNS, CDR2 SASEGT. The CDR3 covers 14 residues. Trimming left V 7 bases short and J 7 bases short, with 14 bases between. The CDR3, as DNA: TGTGCCAGCAAGCGCCGGGACCAAAATTCACCCCTCCACTTT. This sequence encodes CASKRRDQNSPLHF.

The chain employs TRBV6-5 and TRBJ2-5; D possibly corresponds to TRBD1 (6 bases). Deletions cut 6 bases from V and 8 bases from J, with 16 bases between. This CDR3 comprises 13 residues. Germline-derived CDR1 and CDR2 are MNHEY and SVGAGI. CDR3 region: CASRESTGLTQYF. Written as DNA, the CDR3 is TGTGCCAGCAGGGAGTCTACAGGGTTAACCCAGTACTTC.

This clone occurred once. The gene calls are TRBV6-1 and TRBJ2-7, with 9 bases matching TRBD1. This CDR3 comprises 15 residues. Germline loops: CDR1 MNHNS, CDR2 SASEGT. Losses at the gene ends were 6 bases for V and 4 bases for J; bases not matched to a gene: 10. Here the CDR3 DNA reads TGTGCCAGCAGACGACAGGGGACAGGGATATACGAGCAGTACTTC. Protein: CASRRQGTGIYEQYF.

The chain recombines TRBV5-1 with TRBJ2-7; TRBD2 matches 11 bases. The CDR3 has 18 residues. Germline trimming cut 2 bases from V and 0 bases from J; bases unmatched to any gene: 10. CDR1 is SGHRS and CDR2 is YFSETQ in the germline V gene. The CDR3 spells CASSFTSGSRGSSYEQYF. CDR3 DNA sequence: TGCGCCAGCAGCTTCACTAGCGGGAGTAGGGGAAGCTCCTACGAGCAGTACTTC.

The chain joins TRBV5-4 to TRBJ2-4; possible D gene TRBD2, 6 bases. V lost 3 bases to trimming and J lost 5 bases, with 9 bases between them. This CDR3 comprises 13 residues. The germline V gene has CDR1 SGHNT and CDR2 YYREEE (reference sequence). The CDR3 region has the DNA TGTGCCAGCAGCTGGGGGGAGGAAAACATTCAGTACTTC. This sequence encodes CASSWGEENIQYF.

CDR3 DNA sequence: TGCGCCAGCAGCTTGGCTAGCGGGATCTTCGGGGAGCTGTTTTTT. Protein product: CASSLASGIFGELFF. The rearrangement uses TRBV5-1 and TRBJ2-2; 9 bases fit TRBD2. There are 15 residues in the CDR3. The germline V gene has CDR1 SGHRS and CDR2 YFSETQ. The V gene end was trimmed by 0 bases and the J gene end by 7 bases; junction bases not matched to a gene: 4.

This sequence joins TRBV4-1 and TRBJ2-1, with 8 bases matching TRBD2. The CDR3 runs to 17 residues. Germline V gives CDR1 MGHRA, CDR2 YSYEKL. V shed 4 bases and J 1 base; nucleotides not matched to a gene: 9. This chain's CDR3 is CASSPKGLADSYNEQFF. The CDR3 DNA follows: TGCGCCAGCAGCCCTAAAGGACTAGCAGATTCCTACAATGAGCAGTTCTTC.

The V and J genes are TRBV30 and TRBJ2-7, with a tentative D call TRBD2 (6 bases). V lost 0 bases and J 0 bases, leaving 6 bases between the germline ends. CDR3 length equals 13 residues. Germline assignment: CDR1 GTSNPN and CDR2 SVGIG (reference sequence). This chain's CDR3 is CAWSVAGSYEQYF. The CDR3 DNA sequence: TGTGCCTGGAGTGTAGCGGGCTCCTACGAGCAGTACTTC.

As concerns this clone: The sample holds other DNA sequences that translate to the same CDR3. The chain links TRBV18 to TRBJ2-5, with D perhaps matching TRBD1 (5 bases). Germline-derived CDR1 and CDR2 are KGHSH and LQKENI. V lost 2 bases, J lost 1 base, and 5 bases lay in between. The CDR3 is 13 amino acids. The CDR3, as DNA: TGTGCCAGCTCACCAACAGGCCAAGAGACCCAGTACTTC. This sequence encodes CASSPTGQETQYF.

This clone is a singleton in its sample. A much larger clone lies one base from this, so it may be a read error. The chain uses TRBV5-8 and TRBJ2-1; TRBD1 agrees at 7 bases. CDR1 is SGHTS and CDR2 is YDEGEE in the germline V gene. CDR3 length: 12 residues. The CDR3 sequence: CASSSTGNERFF. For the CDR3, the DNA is TGTGCCAGCAGCTCGACAGGGAATGAGCGGTTCTTC.

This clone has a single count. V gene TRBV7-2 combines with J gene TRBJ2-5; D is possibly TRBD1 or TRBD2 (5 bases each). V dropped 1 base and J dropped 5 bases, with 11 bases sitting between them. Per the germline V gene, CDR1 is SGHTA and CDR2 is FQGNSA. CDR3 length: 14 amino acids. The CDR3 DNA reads TGTGCCAGCAGCTTAGGGGGGAGTTATGAGACCCAGTACTTC. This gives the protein CASSLGGSYETQYF. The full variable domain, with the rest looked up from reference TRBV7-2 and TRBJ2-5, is GAGVSQSPSNKVTEKGKDVELRCDPISGHTALYWYRQSLGQGLEFLIYFQGNSAPDKSGLPSDRFSAERTGGSVSTLTIQRTQQEDSAVYLCASSLGGSYETQYFGPGTRLLVL.

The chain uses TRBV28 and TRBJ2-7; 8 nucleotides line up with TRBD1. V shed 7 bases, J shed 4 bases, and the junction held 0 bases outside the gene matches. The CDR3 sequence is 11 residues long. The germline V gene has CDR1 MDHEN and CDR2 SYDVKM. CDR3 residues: CASNRGYEQYF. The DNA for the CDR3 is TGTGCCAGCAACAGGGGGTACGAGCAGTACTTC.

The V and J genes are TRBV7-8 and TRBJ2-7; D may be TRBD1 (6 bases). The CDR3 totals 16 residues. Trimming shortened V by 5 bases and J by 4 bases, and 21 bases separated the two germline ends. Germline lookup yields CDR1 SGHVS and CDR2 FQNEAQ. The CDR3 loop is CASSPRRDIWWYEQYF. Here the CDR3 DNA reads TGTGCCAGCAGCCCAAGACGGGACATTTGGTGGTACGAGCAGTACTTC.